This T cell receptor (beta chain) was recorded in a study of blood T cell repertoires in COVID-19. Study information: Samples of COVID-19 (acute and convalescent) were obtained from the United States, Italy and Spain. T cells, B-cell-depleted T cells, or PBMCs provided the cDNA or gDNA that served as material.

In the source study's methods: How many nucleated cells were present was estimated from reference gene primer amplification. This table comes from immunoSEQ multiplex PCR, and its TCRdb copy is limited to in-frame clones, with some not included. That table furnishes V, J and clone size, whereas the DNA furnished D and trimming. The sample shows some 250,000 clones, around four fifths of them seen only once. Germline-derived CDR1 and CDR2 are MNHEY and SMNVEV (reference sequence). Trimming took off 4 bases at V and 4 bases at J, with 13 bases between the two ends. The CDR3 is 14 residues long. The chain recombines TRBV27 with TRBJ1-2, with D possibly TRBD1 on 5 matching bases. Input material: peripheral blood. The clonotype comes from a man younger than 40 who had recovered from COVID-19. CDR3 sequence: CASSYDRHFYGYTF. In DNA, the CDR3 is TGTGCCAGCAGTTACGACAGACACTTCTATGGCTACACCTTC.